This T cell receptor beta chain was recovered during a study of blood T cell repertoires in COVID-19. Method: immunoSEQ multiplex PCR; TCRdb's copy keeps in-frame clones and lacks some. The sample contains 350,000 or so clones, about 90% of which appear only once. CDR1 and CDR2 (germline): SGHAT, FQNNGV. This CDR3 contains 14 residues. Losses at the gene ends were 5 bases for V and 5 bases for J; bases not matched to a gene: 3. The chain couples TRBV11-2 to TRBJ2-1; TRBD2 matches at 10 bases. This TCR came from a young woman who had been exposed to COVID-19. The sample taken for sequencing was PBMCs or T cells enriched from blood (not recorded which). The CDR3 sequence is CASSLAGVNNEQFF. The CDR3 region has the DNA TGTGCCAGCAGCCTAGCGGGAGTTAACAATGAGCAGTTCTTC.